The sequence of this T cell receptor beta chain was determined in a study of glioma-infiltrating T cells. The iRepertoire nested amplicon-rescue multiplex PCR amplified TCR alpha and beta CDR3s from RNA. TCRdb re-derived calls from the multiplex PCR reads in MiXCR, one entry per CDR3 protein. The table includes about 140,000 distinct CDR3 sequences, around 42% detected once. This TCR derives from a human donor with low-grade glioma or glioblastoma, undergoing nonglioma brain surgery, or in good health (not recorded which). Sequencing input: glioma tissue, nonneoplastic brain tissue, or PBMCs (not recorded which).

The DNA for the CDR3 is TGTGCCAGCAGTTACCTTGGACTAGCGTGGGGAAACAATGAGCAGTTCTTC. Amino acid sequence: CASSYLGLAWGNNEQFF. The rearrangement joins TRBV6-6 to TRBJ2-1; 9 nucleotides align to TRBD2. J was trimmed by 5 bases and V by 2 bases; bases with no gene match: 10. Germline CDR1 MNHNY, CDR2 SVGAGI (reference sequence). This CDR3 spans 17 amino acids.